Sequencing of this T cell receptor (beta chain) was carried out in a study of molecular identifiers for immune sequencing clone quantification. The study, taken as a whole, reports: Identical barcode-sharing TCR molecules could lead to underestimated sizes for highly expanded clones.

Using 10%, 30% or 50% RNA, naive CD8 libraries were derived from roughly 20,000 to 1,000,000 sorted cells. This clonotype has a single count. Its matching antigen is unknown. TCRdb ran MiXCR on the PCR reads and lists one entry per CDR3 protein. Of around 470,000 distinct CDR3 sequences in the sample, approximately 25% were seen once. This CDR3 region has 14 residues. CDR1 is PRHDT, CDR2 FYEKMQ, per germline (reference sequence). With 0 bases removed from V and 6 bases from J, the gap between germline ends came to 8 bases. The chain combines TRBV13 with TRBJ1-4; D call uncertain. The clonotype originates from a human donor in good health. Some libraries in this study had Jurkat cell RNA spiked in. Sequenced input: naive CD8+ T cells from blood, with Jurkat cell RNA spiked in. Subset given: FACS-sorted CD8+CD4-CCR7+CD45RA+ naive T cells. The DNA for the CDR3 is TGTGCCAGCAGCTTAGGGGGCGAGGATGAAAAACTGTTTTTT. Its protein is CASSLGGEDEKLFF.